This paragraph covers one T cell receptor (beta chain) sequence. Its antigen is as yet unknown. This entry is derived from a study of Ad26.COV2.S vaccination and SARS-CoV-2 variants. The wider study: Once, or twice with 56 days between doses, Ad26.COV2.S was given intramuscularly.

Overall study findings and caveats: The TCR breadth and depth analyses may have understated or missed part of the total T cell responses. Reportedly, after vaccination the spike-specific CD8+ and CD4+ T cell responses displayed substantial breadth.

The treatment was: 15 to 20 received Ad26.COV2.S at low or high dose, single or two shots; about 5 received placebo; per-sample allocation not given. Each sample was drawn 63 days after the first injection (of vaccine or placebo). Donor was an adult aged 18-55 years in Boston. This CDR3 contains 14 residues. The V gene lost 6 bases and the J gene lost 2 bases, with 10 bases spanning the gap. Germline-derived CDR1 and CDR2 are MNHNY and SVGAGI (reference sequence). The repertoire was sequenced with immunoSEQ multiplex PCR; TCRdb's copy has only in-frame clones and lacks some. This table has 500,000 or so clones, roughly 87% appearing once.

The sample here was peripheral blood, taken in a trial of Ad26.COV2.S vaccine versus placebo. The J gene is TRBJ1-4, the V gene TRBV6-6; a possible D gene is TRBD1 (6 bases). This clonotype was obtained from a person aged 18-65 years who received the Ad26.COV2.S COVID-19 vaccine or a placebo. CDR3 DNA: TGTGCCAGCAGCCTGGGGGCCACTAATGAAAAACTGTTTTTT. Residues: CASSLGATNEKLFF.